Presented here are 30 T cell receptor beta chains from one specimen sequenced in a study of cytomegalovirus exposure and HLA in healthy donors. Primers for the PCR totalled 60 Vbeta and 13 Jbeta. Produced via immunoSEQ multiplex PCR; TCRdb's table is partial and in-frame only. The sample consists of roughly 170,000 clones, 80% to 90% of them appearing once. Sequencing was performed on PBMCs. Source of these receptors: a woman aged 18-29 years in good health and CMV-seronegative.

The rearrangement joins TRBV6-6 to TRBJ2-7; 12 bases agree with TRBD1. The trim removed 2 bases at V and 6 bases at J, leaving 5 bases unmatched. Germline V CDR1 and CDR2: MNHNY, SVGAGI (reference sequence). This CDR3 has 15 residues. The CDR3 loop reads CASSYPRDRGLEQYF. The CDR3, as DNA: TGTGCCAGCAGTTACCCACGGGACAGGGGGCTCGAGCAGTACTTC.

The CDR3 here is CSATLSYNEQFF. DNA of the CDR3: TGCAGCGCTACGTTGAGCTACAATGAGCAGTTCTTC. The chain employs TRBV29-1 and TRBJ2-1; no reliable D call. The V and J ends lost 7 bases and 3 bases respectively, with 10 bases between them. Germline-derived CDR1 and CDR2 are SQVTM and ANQGSEA. CDR3 size: 12 residues.

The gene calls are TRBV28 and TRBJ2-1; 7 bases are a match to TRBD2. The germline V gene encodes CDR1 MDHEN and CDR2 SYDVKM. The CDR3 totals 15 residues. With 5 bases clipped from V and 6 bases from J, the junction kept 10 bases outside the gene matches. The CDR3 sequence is CASSPLAELRNEQFF. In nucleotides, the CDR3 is TGTGCCAGCAGTCCGCTAGCGGAACTTCGCAATGAGCAGTTCTTC.

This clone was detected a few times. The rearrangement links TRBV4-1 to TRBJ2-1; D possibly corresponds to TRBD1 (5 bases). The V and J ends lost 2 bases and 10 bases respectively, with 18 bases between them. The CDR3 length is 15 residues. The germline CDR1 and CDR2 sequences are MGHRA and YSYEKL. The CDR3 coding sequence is TGCGCCAGCAGCCAACTCCAGGGTCAAGTGAGGGAGCAGTTCTTC. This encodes CASSQLQGQVREQFF.

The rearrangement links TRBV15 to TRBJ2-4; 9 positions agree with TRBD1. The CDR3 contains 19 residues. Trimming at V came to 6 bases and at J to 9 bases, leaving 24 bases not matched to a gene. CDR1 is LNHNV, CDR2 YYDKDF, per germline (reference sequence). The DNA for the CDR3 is TGTGCCACCAGACTGGGTTTTAGGACAGGGGACCCCCTTAGGGCCATTCAGTACTTC. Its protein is CATRLGFRTGDPLRAIQYF. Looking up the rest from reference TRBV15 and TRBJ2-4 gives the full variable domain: DAMVIQNPRYQVTQFGKPVTLSCSQTLNHNVMYWYQQKSSQAPKLLFHYYDKDFNNEADTPDNFQSRRPNTSFCFLDIRSPGLGDTAMYLCATRLGFRTGDPLRAIQYFGAGTRLSVL.

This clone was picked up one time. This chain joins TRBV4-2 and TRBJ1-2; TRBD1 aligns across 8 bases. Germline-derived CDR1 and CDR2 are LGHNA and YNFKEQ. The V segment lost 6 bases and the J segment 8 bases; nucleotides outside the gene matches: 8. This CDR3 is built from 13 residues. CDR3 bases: TGTGCCAGCAGGATCCAGGGGGCTGGAGGCTACACCTTC. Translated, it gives CASRIQGAGGYTF.

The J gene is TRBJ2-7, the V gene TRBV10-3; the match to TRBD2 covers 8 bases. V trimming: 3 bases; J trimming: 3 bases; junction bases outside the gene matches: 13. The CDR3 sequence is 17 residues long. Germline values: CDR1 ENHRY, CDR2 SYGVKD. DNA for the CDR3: TGTGCCATCAGTGATGAGTTGGTTAGCGGGAACGTCTACGAGCAGTACTTC. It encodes CAISDELVSGNVYEQYF.

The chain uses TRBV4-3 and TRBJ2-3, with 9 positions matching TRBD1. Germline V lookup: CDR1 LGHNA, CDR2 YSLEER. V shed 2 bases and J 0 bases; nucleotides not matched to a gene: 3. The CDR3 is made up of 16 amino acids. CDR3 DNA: TGCGCCAGCAGCCAAACCGGGACAGGGAGCACAGATACGCAGTATTTT. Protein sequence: CASSQTGTGSTDTQYF.

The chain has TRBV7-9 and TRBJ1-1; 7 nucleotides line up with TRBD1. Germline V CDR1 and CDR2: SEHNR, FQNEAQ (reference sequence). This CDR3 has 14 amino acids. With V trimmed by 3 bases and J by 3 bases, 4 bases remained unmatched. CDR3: CASSLGTGDTEAFF. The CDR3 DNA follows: TGTGCCAGCAGCTTGGGTACAGGGGACACTGAAGCTTTCTTT.

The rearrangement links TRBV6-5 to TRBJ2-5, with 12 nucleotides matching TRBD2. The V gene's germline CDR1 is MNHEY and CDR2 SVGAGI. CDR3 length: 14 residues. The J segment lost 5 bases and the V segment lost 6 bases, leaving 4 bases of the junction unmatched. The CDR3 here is CASRPLAGGETQYF. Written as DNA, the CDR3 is TGTGCCAGCAGACCCCTAGCGGGAGGGGAGACCCAGTACTTC.

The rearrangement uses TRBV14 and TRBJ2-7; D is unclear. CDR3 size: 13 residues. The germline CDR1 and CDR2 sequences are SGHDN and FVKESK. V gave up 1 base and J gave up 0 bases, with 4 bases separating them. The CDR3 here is CASSQVNSYEQYF. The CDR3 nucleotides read TGTGCCAGCAGCCAAGTAAACTCCTACGAGCAGTACTTC.

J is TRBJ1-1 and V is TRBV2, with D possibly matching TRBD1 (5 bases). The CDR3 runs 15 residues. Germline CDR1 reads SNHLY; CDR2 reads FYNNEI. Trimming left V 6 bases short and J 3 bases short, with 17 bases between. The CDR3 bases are TGTGCCAGCAGCGAGGTACCACAGGAACACACTGAAGCTTTCTTT. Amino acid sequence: CASSEVPQEHTEAFF.

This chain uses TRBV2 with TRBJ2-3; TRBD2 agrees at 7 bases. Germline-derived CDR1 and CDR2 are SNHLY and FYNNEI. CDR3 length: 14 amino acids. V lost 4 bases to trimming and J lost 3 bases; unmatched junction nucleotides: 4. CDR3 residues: CASSGLAMTDTQYF. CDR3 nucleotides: TGTGCCAGCAGTGGACTAGCAATGACAGATACGCAGTATTTT.

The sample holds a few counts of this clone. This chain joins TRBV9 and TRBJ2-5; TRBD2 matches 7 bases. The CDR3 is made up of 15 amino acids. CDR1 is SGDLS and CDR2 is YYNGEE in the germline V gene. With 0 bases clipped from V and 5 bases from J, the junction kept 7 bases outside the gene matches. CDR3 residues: CASSVDGREWETQYF. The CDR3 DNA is TGTGCCAGCAGCGTAGATGGGCGGGAGTGGGAGACCCAGTACTTC.

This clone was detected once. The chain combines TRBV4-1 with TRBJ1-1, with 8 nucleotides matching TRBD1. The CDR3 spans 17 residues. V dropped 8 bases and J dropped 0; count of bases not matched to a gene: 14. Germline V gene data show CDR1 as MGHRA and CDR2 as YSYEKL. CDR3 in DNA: TGCGCCAGCCGCAACGGACAGGGTCGGGTTGTGAACACTGAAGCTTTCTTT. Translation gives CASRNGQGRVVNTEAFF.

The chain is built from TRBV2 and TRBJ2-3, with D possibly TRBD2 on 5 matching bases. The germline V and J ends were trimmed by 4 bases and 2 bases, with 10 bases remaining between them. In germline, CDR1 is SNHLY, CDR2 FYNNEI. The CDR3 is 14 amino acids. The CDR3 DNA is TGTGCCAGCAGTGGAAGGGAGTACACAGATACGCAGTATTTT. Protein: CASSGREYTDTQYF.

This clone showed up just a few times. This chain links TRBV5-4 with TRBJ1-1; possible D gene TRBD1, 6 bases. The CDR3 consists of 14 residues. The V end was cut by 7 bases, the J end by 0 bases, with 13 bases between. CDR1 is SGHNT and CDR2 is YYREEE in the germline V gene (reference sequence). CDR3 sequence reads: CASSFGQLNTEAFF. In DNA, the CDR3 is TGTGCCAGCTCATTCGGACAGTTGAACACTGAAGCTTTCTTT.

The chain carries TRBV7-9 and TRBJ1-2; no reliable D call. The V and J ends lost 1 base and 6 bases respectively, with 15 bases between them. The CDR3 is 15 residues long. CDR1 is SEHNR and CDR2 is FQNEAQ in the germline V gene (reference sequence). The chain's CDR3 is CASSLEVGGRNGYTF. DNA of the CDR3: TGTGCCAGCAGCTTAGAGGTGGGAGGGCGTAATGGCTACACCTTC.

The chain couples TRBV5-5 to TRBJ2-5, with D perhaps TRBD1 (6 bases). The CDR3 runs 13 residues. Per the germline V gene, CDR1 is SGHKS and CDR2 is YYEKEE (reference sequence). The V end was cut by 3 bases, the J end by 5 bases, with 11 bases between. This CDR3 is CASSSHRVETQYF. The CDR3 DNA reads TGTGCCAGCAGCTCACACAGGGTCGAGACCCAGTACTTC.

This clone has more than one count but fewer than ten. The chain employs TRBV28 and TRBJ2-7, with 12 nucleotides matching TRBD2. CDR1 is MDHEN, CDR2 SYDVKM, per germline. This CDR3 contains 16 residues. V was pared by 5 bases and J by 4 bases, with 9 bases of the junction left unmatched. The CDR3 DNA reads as TGTGCCAGCAGTGATCTCGCGACTAGCGGGAGATACGAGCAGTACTTC. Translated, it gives CASSDLATSGRYEQYF.

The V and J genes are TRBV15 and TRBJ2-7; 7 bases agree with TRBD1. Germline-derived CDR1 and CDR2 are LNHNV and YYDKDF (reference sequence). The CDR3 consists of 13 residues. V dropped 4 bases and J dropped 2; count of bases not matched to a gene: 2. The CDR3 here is CATSTQGPYEQYF. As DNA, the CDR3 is TGTGCCACCAGCACACAGGGGCCCTACGAGCAGTACTTC.

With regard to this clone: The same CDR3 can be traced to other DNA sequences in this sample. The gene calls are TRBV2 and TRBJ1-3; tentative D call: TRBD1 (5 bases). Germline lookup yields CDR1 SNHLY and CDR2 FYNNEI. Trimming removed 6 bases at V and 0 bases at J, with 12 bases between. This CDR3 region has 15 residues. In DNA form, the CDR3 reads TGTGCCAGCAGGGGGGGACGAAGCTCTGGAAACACCATATATTTT. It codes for CASRGGRSSGNTIYF.

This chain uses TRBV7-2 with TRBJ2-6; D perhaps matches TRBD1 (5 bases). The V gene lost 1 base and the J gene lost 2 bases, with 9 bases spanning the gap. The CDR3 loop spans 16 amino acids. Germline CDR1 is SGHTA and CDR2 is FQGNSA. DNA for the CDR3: TGTGCCAGCAGCTTAGAAACACAGGCTGGGGCCAACGTCCTGACTTTC. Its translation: CASSLETQAGANVLTF. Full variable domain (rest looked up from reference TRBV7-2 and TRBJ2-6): GAGVSQSPSNKVTEKGKDVELRCDPISGHTALYWYRQSLGQGLEFLIYFQGNSAPDKSGLPSDRFSAERTGGSVSTLTIQRTQQEDSAVYLCASSLETQAGANVLTFGAGSRLTVL.

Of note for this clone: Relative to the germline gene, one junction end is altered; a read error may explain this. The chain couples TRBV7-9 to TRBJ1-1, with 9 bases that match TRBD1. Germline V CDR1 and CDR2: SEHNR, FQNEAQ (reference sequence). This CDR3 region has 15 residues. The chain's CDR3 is CSSSPQTGGDTEAFF. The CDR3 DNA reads TGTTCCAGCAGCCCGCAGACAGGGGGGGACACTGAAGCTTTCTTT. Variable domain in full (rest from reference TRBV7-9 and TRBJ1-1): DTGVSQNPRHKITKRGQNVTFRCDPISEHNRLYWYRQTLGQGPEFLTYFQNEAQLEKSRLLSDRFSAERPKGSFSTLEIQRTEQGDSAMYLCSSSPQTGGDTEAFFGQGTRLTVV.

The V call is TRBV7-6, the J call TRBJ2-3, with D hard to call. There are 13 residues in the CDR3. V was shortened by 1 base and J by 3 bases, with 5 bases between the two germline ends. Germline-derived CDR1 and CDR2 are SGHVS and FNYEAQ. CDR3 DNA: TGTGCCAGCAGCTTAGTACGGACAGATACGCAGTATTTT. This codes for CASSLVRTDTQYF. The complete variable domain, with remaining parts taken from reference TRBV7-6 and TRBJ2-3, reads GAGVSQSPRYKVTKRGQDVALRCDPISGHVSLYWYRQALGQGPEFLTYFNYEAQQDKSGLPNDRFSAERPEGSISTLTIQRTEQRDSAMYRCASSLVRTDTQYFGPGTRLTVL.

CDR3 bases: TGTGCCAGCAGCTTAGAAACAGGCCCCTACGAGCAGTACTTC. Amino acids: CASSLETGPYEQYF. The rearrangement joins TRBV7-9 to TRBJ2-7; perhaps TRBD1 as D (5 bases). V shed 1 base and J shed 2 bases, with 9 bases lying between them. In germline, CDR1 is SEHNR, CDR2 FQNEAQ (reference sequence). This CDR3 is 14 amino acids long.

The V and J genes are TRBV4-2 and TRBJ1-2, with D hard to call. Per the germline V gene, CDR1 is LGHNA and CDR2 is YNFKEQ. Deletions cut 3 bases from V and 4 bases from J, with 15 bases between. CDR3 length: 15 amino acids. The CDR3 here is CASSQVEVESYGYTF. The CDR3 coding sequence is TGTGCCAGCAGCCAGGTTGAAGTAGAGTCCTATGGCTACACCTTC.

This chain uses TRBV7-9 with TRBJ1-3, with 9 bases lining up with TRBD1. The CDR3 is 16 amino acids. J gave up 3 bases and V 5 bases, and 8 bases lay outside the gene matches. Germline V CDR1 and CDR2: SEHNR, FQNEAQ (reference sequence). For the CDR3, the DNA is TGTGCCAGCAGCCCCTCGGACAGGGGTATTGGAAACACCATATATTTT. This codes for CASSPSDRGIGNTIYF.

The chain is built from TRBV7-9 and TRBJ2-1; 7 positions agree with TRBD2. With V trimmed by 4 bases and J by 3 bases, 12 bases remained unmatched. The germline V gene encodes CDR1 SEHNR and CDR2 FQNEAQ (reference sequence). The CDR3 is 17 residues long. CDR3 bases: TGTGCCAGCAGCTCCCTGGGACCTAGCGGAAACTACAATGAGCAGTTCTTC. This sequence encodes CASSSLGPSGNYNEQFF.

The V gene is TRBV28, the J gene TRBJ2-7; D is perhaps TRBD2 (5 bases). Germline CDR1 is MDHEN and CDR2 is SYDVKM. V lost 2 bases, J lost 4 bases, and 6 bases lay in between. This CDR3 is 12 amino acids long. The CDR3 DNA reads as TGTGCCAGCAGTTTAGAGCGGTACGAGCAGTACTTC. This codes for CASSLERYEQYF.